This T cell receptor beta chain was documented in a study of cytomegalovirus exposure and HLA in healthy donors. Study-wide points: Later analysis indicated greater clonal expansion among HLA-associated TCR beta chains than among equally common other chains. TCR beta V segments were, for the most part, productive about 87% or about 30% of the time in an earlier analysis.

Primers for the PCR totalled 60 Vbeta and 13 Jbeta. The protocol was immunoSEQ multiplex PCR, while the TCRdb copy is restricted to in-frame clones and leaves out a portion. The top ten hold 1.5% to 2% of the sample, which has 110,000 to 150,000 clones, roughly 65% seen once. The CDR3 extends over 15 amino acids. From germline, CDR1 is MNHEY and CDR2 SVGAGI. V lost 0 bases, J lost 4 bases, and 7 bases lay in between. With respect to this clone: Its antigen is not identified.

The sequence was collected from a woman aged 25-40 years in good health and CMV-seronegative. The sample comprised PBMCs. This sequence joins TRBV6-5 and TRBJ2-6; the D is unclear. Here the CDR3 DNA reads TGTGCCAGCAGTTACTCGGCTGGCGGGGCCAACGTCCTGACTTTC. Its protein is CASSYSAGGANVLTF.